This T cell receptor (beta chain) was identified in a study of early T cells in non-severe SARS-CoV-2 infection. Turning to the study itself: Sequenced bulk RNA came from whole blood that was unsorted, and chains were unpaired.

This CDR3 contains 15 residues. Germline lookup yields CDR1 SGHAT and CDR2 FQNNGV. V was clipped by 4 bases and J by 3 bases, with 15 bases between them. The study's findings and limits: VDJdb matching, biased toward anti-spike CD8 responses, missed private and CD4 specificities.

This clonotype appeared a few times. The antigen remains unidentified. Unique molecular identifiers were added to individual cDNA molecules. Via MiXCR, TCRdb re-called the 5' RACE reads, giving one row per CDR3 protein. This table holds fewer than 65,000 distinct CDR3 sequences, 7.5% to 9.5% found once. The V call is TRBV11-2, the J call TRBJ2-5, with D possibly TRBD1 on 6 matching bases. This receptor was identified in an adult who was a healthcare worker with PCR-confirmed SARS-CoV-2 infection or an uninfected control (not recorded which). This specimen was whole blood, taken at baseline. The CDR3 DNA follows: TGTGCCAGCAGCTCTCATTGGACAGAAGAAGAGACCCAGTACTTC. This sequence encodes CASSSHWTEEETQYF.